This entry lists 11 T cell receptor beta chains sequenced from one sample in a study of molecular identifiers for immune sequencing clone quantification. MiXCR, applied by TCRdb to the PCR reads, yields one record per CDR3 protein. The sample lists tens of thousands of distinct CDR3 sequences; 15% to 20% were seen once. Sequenced sample: naive CD8+ T cells from blood, with Jurkat cell RNA spiked in. Subset reported: FACS-sorted CD8+CD4-CCR7+CD45RA+ naive T cells. The source is a human donor in good health. Some libraries in this study had Jurkat cell RNA spiked in.

On this clonotype itself: A much larger clone sits a single nucleotide away, making a read error possible. The V gene is TRBV4-2, the J gene TRBJ1-5; possibly TRBD1 for D (5 bases). Germline values: CDR1 LGHNA, CDR2 YNFKEQ. This CDR3 has 16 residues. Between the trimmed V and J ends, which lost 1 base and 5 bases, there was a span of 15 bases. Here the CDR3 DNA reads TGTGCCAGCAGCCAAGGAGGCGCCGGGGACGATCAGCCCCAGCATTTT. Translating gives CASSQGGAGDDQPQHF.

The sample holds many counts of this clonotype. The genes are TRBV10-3 and TRBJ2-2, with unresolved D. Trimming cost V 2 bases and J 0 bases, with 13 bases left between them. Germline CDR1 and CDR2: ENHRY and SYGVKD. There are 17 residues in the CDR3. CDR3 amino acids: CAISENSGLSNTGELFF. The CDR3 DNA is TGTGCCATCAGTGAGAATTCGGGTCTATCGAACACCGGGGAGCTGTTTTTT.

Comments on this clonotype: Just one base apart from a much larger clone, this may be a read error. The V gene is TRBV11-1, the J gene TRBJ1-1, with TRBD1 identical over 8 bases. Germline-derived CDR1 and CDR2 are SGHAT and FQDESV (reference sequence). This CDR3 has 16 residues. V trimming: 7 bases; J trimming: 0 bases; junction bases outside the gene matches: 10. This CDR3 reads CASKDRGSRVNTEAFF. CDR3 coding DNA: TGTGCCAGCAAAGACAGGGGTAGCCGGGTGAACACTGAAGCTTTCTTT.

The table lists this clonotype with a few counts. The chain links TRBV5-1 to TRBJ2-3; 9 bases map to TRBD2. The CDR3 loop spans 17 amino acids. With V trimmed by 3 bases and J by 2 bases, 10 bases remained unmatched. Germline V gene lookup returns CDR1 SGHRS and CDR2 YFSETQ. CDR3 loop: CASSSKSAGGFTDTQYF. In DNA form, the CDR3 reads TGCGCCAGCAGCTCTAAATCCGCGGGAGGGTTCACAGATACGCAGTATTTT. Using reference TRBV5-1 and TRBJ2-3 for the parts outside the CDR3, the full variable domain is KAGVTQTPRYLIKTRGQQVTLSCSPISGHRSVSWYQQTPGQGLQFLFEYFSETQRNKGNFPGRFSGRQFSNSRSEMNVSTLELGDSALYLCASSSKSAGGFTDTQYFGPGTRLTVL.

Concerning this clonotype itself: A much larger clone lies one base from this, so it may be a read error. The chain recombines TRBV7-7 with TRBJ2-3; D tentatively reads TRBD1 or TRBD2 (5 bases each). The CDR3 has 17 residues. Germline V gene data show CDR1 as SSHAT and CDR2 as FNYEAQ (reference sequence). In DNA, the CDR3 is TGTGCCAGCGGCTTATCTGGGACCCTATCTCCCACAGATACGCAGTATTTT. The encoded protein is CASGLSGTLSPTDTQYF. Based on the CDR3 plus reference TRBV7-7 and TRBJ2-3, the full variable domain is GAGVSQSPRYKVTKRGQDVTLRCDPISSHATLYWYQQALGQGPEFLTYFNYEAQPDKSGLPSDRFSAERPEGSISTLTIQRTEQRDSAMYRCASGLSGTLSPTDTQYFGPGTRLTVL.

Ten or more counts support this clonotype. The rearrangement uses TRBV7-3 and TRBJ2-1; 11 bases agree with TRBD2. V shed 2 bases, J shed 4 bases, and the junction held 4 bases outside the gene matches. CDR1 is SGHTA and CDR2 is FQGTGA in the germline V gene. The CDR3 sequence is 16 residues long. The DNA of the CDR3 is TGTGCCAGCAGCTTAGAAGGGACTAGCGGATACAATGAGCAGTTCTTC. This gives the protein CASSLEGTSGYNEQFF.

This clonotype was seen repeatedly, ten times or more. This sequence joins TRBV24-1 and TRBJ2-1, with no clear D. Germline CDR1 reads KGHDR; CDR2 reads SFDVKD. V lost 2 bases to trimming and J lost 7 bases, with 14 bases between them. This CDR3 spans 15 amino acids. CDR3 nucleotide sequence: TGTGCCACCAGTGATTCGTCAGATATTAGTAATGAGCAGTTCTTC. Residues: CATSDSSDISNEQFF.

This clonotype was found many times. This sequence joins TRBV11-1 and TRBJ1-1; D ambiguous. V lost 3 bases and J lost 4, with 12 bases in between. CDR3 length: 14 amino acids. CDR1 SGHAT and CDR2 FQDESV come from the germline V gene (reference sequence). The CDR3 loop reads CASSFPEGTTEAFF. Written as DNA, the CDR3 is TGTGCCAGCAGCTTCCCGGAGGGTACCACTGAAGCTTTCTTT.

This clonotype counts as medium-sized. The chain recombines TRBV4-1 with TRBJ1-2; a possible D gene is TRBD1 (5 bases). Germline CDR1 reads MGHRA; CDR2 reads YSYEKL. Trimming stripped 4 bases from V and 1 base from J, with 10 bases between. The CDR3 totals 14 residues. The CDR3 here is CASSPDRVNYGYTF. The DNA for the CDR3 is TGCGCCAGCAGCCCTGACAGAGTTAACTATGGCTACACCTTC.

Details on this clonotype: A single base separates this from a much larger clone, so it may be a read error. The chain links TRBV27 to TRBJ2-1; TRBD2 aligns across 12 bases. The CDR3 contains 16 residues. Germline V lookup: CDR1 MNHEY, CDR2 SMNVEV (reference sequence). CDR3 in amino acids: CAGSLYPSGRVHEQFF. In nucleotides, the CDR3 is TGTGCCGGCAGTTTATACCCTAGCGGGAGGGTGCATGAGCAGTTCTTC.

This clonotype was recorded many times. V and J are TRBV29-1 and TRBJ2-7; weak D call: TRBD1 (6 bases). The CDR3 is 14 amino acids. Germline CDR1 SQVTM, CDR2 ANQGSEA. V was shortened by 2 bases and J by 1 base, with 12 bases between the two germline ends. Written as DNA, the CDR3 is TGCAGCGTTGAACATGGGCAGGGGTCCTACGAGCAGTACTTC. Translation gives CSVEHGQGSYEQYF.